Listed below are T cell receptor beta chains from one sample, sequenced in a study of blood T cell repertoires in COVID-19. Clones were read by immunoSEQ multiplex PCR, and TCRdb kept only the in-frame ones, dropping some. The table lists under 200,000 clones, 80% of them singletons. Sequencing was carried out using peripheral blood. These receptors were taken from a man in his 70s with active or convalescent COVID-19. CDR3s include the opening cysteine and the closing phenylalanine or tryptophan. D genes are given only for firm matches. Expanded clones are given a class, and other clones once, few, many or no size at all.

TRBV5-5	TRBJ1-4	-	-	TGTGCCAGCAGCTTGTATGGGGCCGACGATGAAAAACTGTTTTTT	CASSLYGADDEKLFF
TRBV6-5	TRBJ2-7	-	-	TGTGCCAGCAGCCTTCCGGGGGAACCCTACGAGCAGTACTTC	CASSLPGEPYEQYF
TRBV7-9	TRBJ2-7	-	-	TGTGCCAGCACCCTATCCGGGGTGGCGGAGCAGTACTTC	CASTLSGVAEQYF
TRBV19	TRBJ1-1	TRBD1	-	TGTGCCAGTAGTTATCCGGGACAGGAGGTTGAAGCTTTCTTT	CASSYPGQEVEAFF
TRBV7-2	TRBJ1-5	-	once	TGTGCCAGCAGCTTAAGGGGGGGGACTTATCAGCCCCAGCATTTT	CASSLRGGTYQPQHF
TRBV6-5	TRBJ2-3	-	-	TGTGCCAGCAGGTCACTAGCTACGCAGTATTTT	CASRSLATQYF
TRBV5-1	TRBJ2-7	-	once	TGCGCCAGCAGCCCGGCCGGGGGTCTTGGAGAGTACTTC	CASSPAGGLGEYF
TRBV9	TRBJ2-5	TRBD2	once	TGTGCCAGCAGCACGGGACTAACCACGCAGACCCAGTACTTC	CASSTGLTTQTQYF
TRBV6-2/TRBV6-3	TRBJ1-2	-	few	TGTGCCAGCAGTTTCCAGGGTGTGGGGATAAACTATGGCTACACCTTC	CASSFQGVGINYGYTF
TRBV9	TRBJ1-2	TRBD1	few	TGTGCCAGCAGCGTAGAGGGGGCCTCAGGGGGCTACACCTTC	CASSVEGASGGYTF
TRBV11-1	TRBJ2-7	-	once	TGTGCCAGCAGCCGTTACACAAACCCCAACGAGCAGTACTTC	CASSRYTNPNEQYF
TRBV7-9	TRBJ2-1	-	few	TGTGCCAGCAGCTTACCCTCGTCGGATGAGCAGTTCTTC	CASSLPSSDEQFF
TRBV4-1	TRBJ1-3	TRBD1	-	TGCGCCAGCAGCCCCCGGGACAGGGGAGTTAACTTCTCTGGAAACACCATATATTTT	CASSPRDRGVNFSGNTIYF
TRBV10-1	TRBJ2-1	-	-	TGCGCCAGCAGTGAGGGGAGCTCCTACAATGAGCAGTTCTTC	CASSEGSSYNEQFF
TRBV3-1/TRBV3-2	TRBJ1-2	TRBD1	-	TGTGCCAGCAGCCAAGCAGGGGGTTTTAGCTATGGCTACACCTTC	CASSQAGGFSYGYTF
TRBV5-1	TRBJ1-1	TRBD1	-	TGCGCCAGCAGCTTGTTTGGACAGGGGAGCACTGAAGCTTTCTTT	CASSLFGQGSTEAFF
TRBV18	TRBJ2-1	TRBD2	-	TGTGCCAGCTCACCAGGACTAGCGGCGAAGCATGAGCAGTTCTTC	CASSPGLAAKHEQFF
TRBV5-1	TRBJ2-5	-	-	TGCGCCAGCAGCGACGCGGGGAGACAAGAGACCCAGTACTTC	CASSDAGRQETQYF
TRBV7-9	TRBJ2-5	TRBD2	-	TGTGCCAGCAGCTCAACCGGACTAGCGGGGGCCCAAGAGACCCAGTACTTC	CASSSTGLAGAQETQYF
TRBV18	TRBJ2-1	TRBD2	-	TGTGCCAGCTCACCAGAGACTAGCGGGTATAATGAGCAGTTCTTC	CASSPETSGYNEQFF
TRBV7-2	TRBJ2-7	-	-	TGTGCCAGCAGCTTAGCGCAAGTTAGCATAGGCCACGAGCAGTACTTC	CASSLAQVSIGHEQYF
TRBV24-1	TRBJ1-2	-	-	TGTGCCACCAGTGAAGGGAGCAACTATGGCTACACCTTC	CATSEGSNYGYTF
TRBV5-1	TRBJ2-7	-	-	TGCGCCAGCGGGCGGACAGAGAGCTCCTACGAGCAGTACTTC	CASGRTESSYEQYF
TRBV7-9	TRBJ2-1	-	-	TGTGCCAGCAGCTTAGTGCGGGATAAGCAGTTCTTC	CASSLVRDKQFF
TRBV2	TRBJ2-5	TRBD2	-	TGTGCCAGCATGGCGGGAGATGGGGAGACCCAGTACTTC	CASMAGDGETQYF
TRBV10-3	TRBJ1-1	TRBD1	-	TGTGCCATCACAGCGTCCCCGGGACAGGGTGCGGACACTGAAGCTTTCTTT	CAITASPGQGADTEAFF
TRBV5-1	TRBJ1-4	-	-	TGCGCCAGCAGTCAGGGAGGAACTAATGAAAAACTGTTTTTT	CASSQGGTNEKLFF
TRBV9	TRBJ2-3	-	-	TGTGCCAGCAGCGTAGCTGTGGGAGCAGAAGATACGCAGTATTTT	CASSVAVGAEDTQYF
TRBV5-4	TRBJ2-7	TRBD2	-	TGTGCCAGCTCATTAGCGGGAGCTTGGGCGGAGCAGTACTTC	CASSLAGAWAEQYF
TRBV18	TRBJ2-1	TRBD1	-	TGTGCCAGCTCACCAGGGACAGATCACAATGAGCAGTTCTTC	CASSPGTDHNEQFF
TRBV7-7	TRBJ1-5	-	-	TGTGCCAGCAGCTATAGGAGGAACAGGGTCCCCCTCTATAGCAATCAGCCCCAGCATTTT	CASSYRRNRVPLYSNQPQHF
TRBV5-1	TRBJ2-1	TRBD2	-	TGCGCCAGCACCACTCTCGCCCTAGCGGGAGGGAATGAGCAGTTCTTC	CASTTLALAGGNEQFF
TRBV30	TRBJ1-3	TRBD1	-	TGTGCCTGGGCGCGTGGGACAGGGGCGGGAAACACCATATATTTT	CAWARGTGAGNTIYF
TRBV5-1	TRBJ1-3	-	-	TGCGCCAGCAGCTTGGGTTCGCAGGGTGGAAACACCATATATTTT	CASSLGSQGGNTIYF
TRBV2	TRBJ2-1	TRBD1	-	TGTGCCAGCAGTGAAGGGGGACAGGGTTATGAGCAGTTCTTC	CASSEGGQGYEQFF
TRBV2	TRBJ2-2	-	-	TGTGCCAGCTCTTATACAGGGACCAACACCGGGGAGCTGTTTTTT	CASSYTGTNTGELFF
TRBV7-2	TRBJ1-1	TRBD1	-	TGTGCCAGCAGGCCTAACAGGGGGATCGCTGAAGCTTTCTTT	CASRPNRGIAEAFF
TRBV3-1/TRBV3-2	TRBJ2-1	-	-	TGTGCCAGCAGTTTGGACTGGTTTGAGCAGTTCTTC	CASSLDWFEQFF
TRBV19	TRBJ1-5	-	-	TGTGCCAGTGGACAGCCCACCGGTCAGCCCCAGCATTTT	CASGQPTGQPQHF
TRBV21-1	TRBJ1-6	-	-	TGTGCCAGCAGCAATTCAACTTACGATTCACCCCTCCACTTT	CASSNSTYDSPLHF
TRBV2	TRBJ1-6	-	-	TGTGCCAGCACAGGGAATAACTATAATTCACCCCTCCACTTT	CASTGNNYNSPLHF
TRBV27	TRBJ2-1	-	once	TGTGCCACCCTATCTAGCTCCTACAATGAGCAGTTCTTC	CATLSSSYNEQFF
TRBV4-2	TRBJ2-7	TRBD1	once	TGTGCCAGTACCTCCGGACAGGGGGCCTCCTACGAGCAGTACTTC	CASTSGQGASYEQYF
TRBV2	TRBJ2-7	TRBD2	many	TGTGCCAGCAGAAACGGACTAGCGGTACTGTACTTC	CASRNGLAVLYF
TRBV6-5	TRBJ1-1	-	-	TGTGCCAGCAGACAGGGTCTGAACACTGAAGCTTTCTTT	CASRQGLNTEAFF
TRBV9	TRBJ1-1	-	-	TGTGCCAGCAGCGTAGCAGGGCGTACTGAAGCTTTCTTT	CASSVAGRTEAFF
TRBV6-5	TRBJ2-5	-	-	TGTGCCAGCAGTTACTCCGGGGAAAAAGAGACCCAGTACTTC	CASSYSGEKETQYF